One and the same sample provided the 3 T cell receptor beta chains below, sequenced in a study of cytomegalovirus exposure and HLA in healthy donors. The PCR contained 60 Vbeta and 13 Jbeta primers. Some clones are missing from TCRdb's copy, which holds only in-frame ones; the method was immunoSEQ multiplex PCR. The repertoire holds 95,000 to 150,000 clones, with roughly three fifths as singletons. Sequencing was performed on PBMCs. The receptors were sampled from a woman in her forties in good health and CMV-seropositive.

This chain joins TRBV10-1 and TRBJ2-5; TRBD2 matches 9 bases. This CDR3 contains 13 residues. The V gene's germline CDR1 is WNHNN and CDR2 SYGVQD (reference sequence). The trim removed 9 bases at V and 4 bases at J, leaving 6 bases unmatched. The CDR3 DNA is TGCGCCAGTGGTAATAGCGGGGGAGAGACCCAGTACTTC. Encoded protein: CASGNSGGETQYF.

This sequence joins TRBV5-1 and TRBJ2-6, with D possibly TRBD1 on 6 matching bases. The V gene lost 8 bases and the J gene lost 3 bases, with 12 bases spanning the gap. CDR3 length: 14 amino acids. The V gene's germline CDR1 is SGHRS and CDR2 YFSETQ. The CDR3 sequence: CASEQGSGANVLTF. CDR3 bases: TGCGCCAGTGAACAGGGAAGTGGGGCCAACGTCCTGACTTTC.

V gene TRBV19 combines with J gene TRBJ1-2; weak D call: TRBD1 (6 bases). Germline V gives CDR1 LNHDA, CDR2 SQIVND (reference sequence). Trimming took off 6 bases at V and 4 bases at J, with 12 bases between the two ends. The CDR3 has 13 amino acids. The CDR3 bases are TGTGCCAGTAGCCGTGGACAGAGCTATGGCTACACCTTC. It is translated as CASSRGQSYGYTF.